This T cell receptor beta chain is from a study of shared clonotypes between healthy human individuals. Using immunoSEQ multiplex PCR, the repertoire was profiled, and TCRdb retains in-frame clones only, with some absent. The sample records 330,000 or so clones, more than 60% being singletons. Trimming cost V 10 bases and J 4 bases, with 23 bases left between them. The CDR3 is made up of 15 amino acids. Germline lookup yields CDR1 MNHNY and CDR2 SVGAGI (reference sequence). As to this clone: The antigen remains undetermined.

Overall study findings and caveats: An anticipated effect of sequencing depth on clonotype sharing among donors was recognized. Compared with clonotypes that all four donors shared, non-shared clonotypes had lower generation probabilities.

Material: memory CD4+ T cells sorted from blood. Documented subset: CD45RA-negative fraction. V is TRBV6-6 and J is TRBJ2-7, with a possible D match to TRBD1 (6 bases). The TCR was taken from a man younger than 40 in good health. The CDR3 nucleotides read TGTGCCACTAAGCCCGGCCAGGGGCGGCTTTACGAGCAGTACTTC. It is translated as CATKPGQGRLYEQYF.